This TCR beta chain appears in the sequencing data of a study of T-cell reconstitution after alpha-beta-depleted transplantation in children. With 3 bases clipped from V and 2 bases from J, the junction kept 18 bases outside the gene matches. Germline values: CDR1 DFQATT, CDR2 SNEGSKA (reference sequence). The CDR3 is 18 residues long. Molecular barcoding with unique molecular identifiers was used for the TCRbeta library. TCRdb processed the PCR reads anew with MiXCR; each CDR3 protein has one entry. The table includes a few hundred thousand distinct CDR3 sequences, under 15% detected once. This clonotype has just a few counts.

The sequenced sample was PBMCs from the stem cell graft donor, obtained from the stem cell graft. This chain links TRBV20-1 with TRBJ2-5, with 7 bases lining up with TRBD1. The clonotype was recovered from a human donor who donated a stem cell graft to a child with combined immunodeficiency. DNA of the CDR3: TGCAGTGCTAGTCCCCAGGGGGATCACGACCTAAAACAAGAGACCCAGTACTTC. Protein sequence: CSASPQGDHDLKQETQYF.